These T cell receptor beta chains were read from a single sample in a study of T cell responses to AZD1222 COVID-19 vaccine. Data came from immunoSEQ multiplex PCR; TCRdb stores just in-frame clones and leaves some out. Among 160,000 or so clones, about 88% were seen once, and the ten largest hold more than 5.5%. Sequencing was performed on peripheral blood, taken on day 0 of AZD1222 vaccination. These receptors all stem from an adult in good health. The CDR3 runs from the conserved cysteine through the conserved F or W. D genes are given only for firm matches. Where a row states a size, it is once, few, many or the class of an expanded clone; other rows omit it.

d_gene: TRBD1; v_gene: TRBV29-1; abundance: NA; j_gene: TRBJ2-1; CDR3nt: TGCAGCGTGGAGACAGGGAATGGCTACAATGAGCAGTTCTTC; CDR3aa: CSVETGNGYNEQFF
d_gene: TRBD1; v_gene: TRBV5-8; abundance: NA; j_gene: TRBJ2-5; CDR3nt: TGTGCCAGCAGTATGGGACAGGTTCGCCAAGAGACCCAGTACTTC; CDR3aa: CASSMGQVRQETQYF
d_gene: TRBD1; v_gene: TRBV6-2/TRBV6-3; abundance: NA; j_gene: TRBJ1-5; CDR3nt: TGTGCCAGCAGTTACTCGGGGACAGGGAGCCAGCCCCAGCATTTT; CDR3aa: CASSYSGTGSQPQHF
d_gene: NA; v_gene: TRBV27; abundance: NA; j_gene: TRBJ2-5; CDR3nt: TGTGCCAGCAGCTACCTTCGATCGCTGGGAGAGACCCAGTACTTC; CDR3aa: CASSYLRSLGETQYF
d_gene: NA; v_gene: TRBV30; abundance: NA; j_gene: TRBJ1-6; CDR3nt: TGTGCCTGGGCCAGGGGAACAAATAATTCACCCCTCCACTTT; CDR3aa: CAWARGTNNSPLHF
d_gene: TRBD2; v_gene: TRBV9; abundance: NA; j_gene: TRBJ2-5; CDR3nt: TGTGCCAGCAGCCCCCACGGTAGCGGGGCCCAAGAGACCCAGTACTTC; CDR3aa: CASSPHGSGAQETQYF
d_gene: TRBD1; v_gene: TRBV6-2/TRBV6-3; abundance: large; j_gene: TRBJ2-2; CDR3nt: TGTGCCAGCAGCCCCCCTCGGGACAGCAACACCGGGGAGCTGTTTTTT; CDR3aa: CASSPPRDSNTGELFF
d_gene: NA; v_gene: TRBV28; abundance: once; j_gene: TRBJ2-7; CDR3nt: TGTGCCACCGGGCCCCCTTACGAGCAGTACTTC; CDR3aa: CATGPPYEQYF
d_gene: TRBD1; v_gene: TRBV7-2; abundance: once; j_gene: TRBJ2-3; CDR3nt: TGTGCCAGCAGCCCACAGGGGTTCACAGATACGCAGTATTTT; CDR3aa: CASSPQGFTDTQYF
d_gene: NA; v_gene: TRBV27; abundance: NA; j_gene: TRBJ1-4; CDR3nt: TGTGCCAGCAGTTGGAACCCAACTAATGAAAAACTGTTTTTT; CDR3aa: CASSWNPTNEKLFF
d_gene: NA; v_gene: TRBV12-3/TRBV12-4; abundance: NA; j_gene: TRBJ1-2; CDR3nt: TGTGCCAGCACCACGGACGAGGGGGGCTACACCTTC; CDR3aa: CASTTDEGGYTF
d_gene: TRBD1; v_gene: TRBV5-4; abundance: NA; j_gene: TRBJ2-5; CDR3nt: TGTGCCAGCAGCTTGGTGAGAGGACAGGGTGAGACCCAGTACTTC; CDR3aa: CASSLVRGQGETQYF
d_gene: NA; v_gene: TRBV5-1; abundance: NA; j_gene: TRBJ1-4; CDR3nt: TGCGCCAGCAGCCGTGAATCAACTAATGAAAAACTGTTTTTT; CDR3aa: CASSRESTNEKLFF
d_gene: NA; v_gene: TRBV19; abundance: few; j_gene: TRBJ2-7; CDR3nt: TGTGCCAGTAGTATAGATTCCCTCTACGAGCAGTACTTC; CDR3aa: CASSIDSLYEQYF
d_gene: TRBD2; v_gene: TRBV10-2; abundance: once; j_gene: TRBJ2-1; CDR3nt: TGCGCCAGCAGTCTAGCGGGAGATGTATTCAATGAGCAGTTCTTC; CDR3aa: CASSLAGDVFNEQFF
d_gene: NA; v_gene: TRBV19; abundance: NA; j_gene: TRBJ1-2; CDR3nt: TGTGCCAGTAGTATCTCGCCCAGGTCTGGTGGCTACACCTTC; CDR3aa: CASSISPRSGGYTF
d_gene: TRBD1; v_gene: TRBV18; abundance: NA; j_gene: TRBJ1-2; CDR3nt: TGTGCCAGCTCACCCGACAGGGACGGCTACACCTTC; CDR3aa: CASSPDRDGYTF
d_gene: NA; v_gene: TRBV19; abundance: NA; j_gene: TRBJ2-1; CDR3nt: TGTGCCAGTAGCCCGCAAATTCCGGGCAATGAGCAGTTCTTC; CDR3aa: CASSPQIPGNEQFF
d_gene: TRBD1; v_gene: TRBV2; abundance: once; j_gene: TRBJ1-2; CDR3nt: TGTGCCAGCAGTGGAACCGGGACAGGGTATGGCTACACCTTC; CDR3aa: CASSGTGTGYGYTF
d_gene: NA; v_gene: TRBV18; abundance: NA; j_gene: TRBJ1-2; CDR3nt: TGTGCCAGCTCACCAAAAGGCACGGCCAATTATGGCTACACCTTC; CDR3aa: CASSPKGTANYGYTF
d_gene: NA; v_gene: TRBV4-2; abundance: NA; j_gene: TRBJ2-7; CDR3nt: TGTGCCAGCAGCCAAGAGAGGATACAATACGAGCAGTACTTC; CDR3aa: CASSQERIQYEQYF
d_gene: TRBD1; v_gene: TRBV7-2; abundance: NA; j_gene: TRBJ2-2; CDR3nt: TGTGCCAGCAGCTTAGCGACCGGGACAGCTAAGGCCGGGGAGCTGTTTTTT; CDR3aa: CASSLATGTAKAGELFF
d_gene: NA; v_gene: TRBV6-5; abundance: NA; j_gene: TRBJ1-1; CDR3nt: TGTGCCAGCAGAGGGGGGCTAGAGAACACTGAAGCTTTCTTT; CDR3aa: CASRGGLENTEAFF
d_gene: NA; v_gene: TRBV27; abundance: NA; j_gene: TRBJ2-5; CDR3nt: TGTGCCAGCAGTCCACAAACCGGAGAGACCCAGTACTTC; CDR3aa: CASSPQTGETQYF
d_gene: NA; v_gene: TRBV4-2; abundance: NA; j_gene: TRBJ1-1; CDR3nt: TGTGCCAGCAGCCAAGCCCTTCGACAGCGTCTTGCCACTGAAGCTTTCTTT; CDR3aa: CASSQALRQRLATEAFF
d_gene: NA; v_gene: TRBV18; abundance: NA; j_gene: TRBJ2-1; CDR3nt: TGTGCCAGCTCATGGGAGACCGACTATGAATACAATGAGCAGTTCTTC; CDR3aa: CASSWETDYEYNEQFF
d_gene: NA; v_gene: TRBV15; abundance: NA; j_gene: TRBJ1-4; CDR3nt: TGTGCCACCAGCAGTCAAGGGTTTAATGAAAAACTGTTTTTT; CDR3aa: CATSSQGFNEKLFF
d_gene: NA; v_gene: TRBV3-1/TRBV3-2; abundance: NA; j_gene: TRBJ1-4; CDR3nt: TGTGCCAGCAGTCAACCCCGGCGGACTGAAAAACTGTTTTTT; CDR3aa: CASSQPRRTEKLFF
d_gene: NA; v_gene: TRBV10-2; abundance: NA; j_gene: TRBJ1-4; CDR3nt: TGCGCCAGCAGTGAGGGGGAGCAGCATGAAAAACTGTTTTTT; CDR3aa: CASSEGEQHEKLFF
d_gene: NA; v_gene: TRBV6-2/TRBV6-3; abundance: NA; j_gene: TRBJ2-7; CDR3nt: TGTGCCAGCAGTTCCGACACCTACGAGCAGTACTTC; CDR3aa: CASSSDTYEQYF
d_gene: TRBD2; v_gene: TRBV9; abundance: NA; j_gene: TRBJ2-2; CDR3nt: TGTGCCAGCAGCGAAACGGGCGGGAGGGACGCCGGGGAGCTGTTTTTT; CDR3aa: CASSETGGRDAGELFF
d_gene: NA; v_gene: TRBV3-1/TRBV3-2; abundance: NA; j_gene: TRBJ1-1; CDR3nt: TGTGCCAGCAGTCCATTGGGCCAGCTGAACACTGAAGCTTTCTTT; CDR3aa: CASSPLGQLNTEAFF
d_gene: NA; v_gene: TRBV4-3; abundance: NA; j_gene: TRBJ1-2; CDR3nt: TGCGCCAGCAGCCAAGCTGCGAACTATGGCTACACCTTC; CDR3aa: CASSQAANYGYTF
d_gene: TRBD1; v_gene: TRBV5-8; abundance: NA; j_gene: TRBJ1-1; CDR3nt: TGTGCCAGCAGCCCGGACAGGGCGCAACCGAACACTGAAGCTTTCTTT; CDR3aa: CASSPDRAQPNTEAFF
d_gene: NA; v_gene: TRBV21-1; abundance: NA; j_gene: TRBJ1-5; CDR3nt: TGTGCCAGCAGCAAGACATGGGGAGGACGGTTCAATCAGCCCCAGCATTTT; CDR3aa: CASSKTWGGRFNQPQHF
d_gene: TRBD2; v_gene: TRBV30; abundance: NA; j_gene: TRBJ2-7; CDR3nt: TGTGCCTGGAGTGTACAGTCAGCGGGGTTCTCCTACGAGCAGTACTTC; CDR3aa: CAWSVQSAGFSYEQYF
d_gene: NA; v_gene: TRBV7-9; abundance: many; j_gene: TRBJ2-5; CDR3nt: TGTGCCAGCAGCTTTTATGAGACCCAGTACTTC; CDR3aa: CASSFYETQYF
d_gene: NA; v_gene: TRBV12-3/TRBV12-4; abundance: once; j_gene: TRBJ1-2; CDR3nt: TGTGCCAGCAGTCCCCTTAACTATGGCTACACCTTC; CDR3aa: CASSPLNYGYTF
d_gene: NA; v_gene: TRBV28; abundance: NA; j_gene: TRBJ2-7; CDR3nt: TGTGCCAGCAGTGTGGGCCTCGCCTACGAGCAGTACTTC; CDR3aa: CASSVGLAYEQYF
d_gene: NA; v_gene: TRBV28; abundance: NA; j_gene: TRBJ1-1; CDR3nt: TGTGCCAGCAGTTCTTCTACAGGGACCACTGAAGCTTTCTTT; CDR3aa: CASSSSTGTTEAFF
d_gene: TRBD2; v_gene: TRBV14; abundance: NA; j_gene: TRBJ2-1; CDR3nt: TGTGCCAGCAGCCAAGAGCTAGCGGGAGGCCGGGGTGAGCAGTTCTTC; CDR3aa: CASSQELAGGRGEQFF
d_gene: TRBD1; v_gene: TRBV6-5; abundance: NA; j_gene: TRBJ2-5; CDR3nt: TGTGCCAGCAGATCAGGGGGCCGGGAGACCCAGTACTTC; CDR3aa: CASRSGGRETQYF
d_gene: NA; v_gene: TRBV3-1/TRBV3-2; abundance: NA; j_gene: TRBJ2-2; CDR3nt: TGTGCCAGCAGCCAAAACGGGGAGCTGTTTTTT; CDR3aa: CASSQNGELFF
d_gene: NA; v_gene: TRBV2; abundance: NA; j_gene: TRBJ1-1; CDR3nt: TGTGCCAGCACCCTAAACAGGGACACTGAAGCTTTCTTT; CDR3aa: CASTLNRDTEAFF
d_gene: TRBD1; v_gene: TRBV5-1; abundance: once; j_gene: TRBJ1-2; CDR3nt: TGCGCCAGCAGCTCTGCCGGGACAGACTATGGCTACACCTTC; CDR3aa: CASSSAGTDYGYTF
d_gene: NA; v_gene: TRBV5-1; abundance: NA; j_gene: TRBJ1-2; CDR3nt: TGCGCCAGCAGCTTGGAGTCAGGGCTTCGGATAGTCAATGGCTACACCTTC; CDR3aa: CASSLESGLRIVNGYTF
d_gene: NA; v_gene: TRBV6-5; abundance: NA; j_gene: TRBJ1-4; CDR3nt: TGTGCCAGCAGGGGGGGACGTGGAAGGGAAAAACTGTTTTTT; CDR3aa: CASRGGRGREKLFF
d_gene: NA; v_gene: TRBV28; abundance: NA; j_gene: TRBJ2-7; CDR3nt: TGTGCCAGCATCCAAAGCGGAAGCGGACCCTACGAGCAGTACTTC; CDR3aa: CASIQSGSGPYEQYF
d_gene: NA; v_gene: TRBV15; abundance: once; j_gene: TRBJ1-4; CDR3nt: TGTGCCACCAGCCCGGACTGGACAACTAATGAAAAACTGTTTTTT; CDR3aa: CATSPDWTTNEKLFF
d_gene: NA; v_gene: TRBV4-3; abundance: NA; j_gene: TRBJ2-3; CDR3nt: TGCGCCAGCAGCCAAGGTTGGGGGGGGGCCAGGAATACGCAGTATTTT; CDR3aa: CASSQGWGGARNTQYF